The next 9 T cell receptor beta chains were all read from a single sample in a study of blood T cell repertoires in COVID-19. Sequenced by immunoSEQ multiplex PCR; TCRdb stores in-frame clones only, minus some. The sample lists about 92,000 clones, approximately 85% occurring once. Specimen: peripheral blood. Receptor source: a human donor in a cohort sampled during active COVID-19.

The chain recombines TRBV5-5 with TRBJ2-7; D is unclear. V shed 3 bases and J shed 2 bases, with 12 bases lying between them. This CDR3 is 14 amino acids long. Germline V gene lookup returns CDR1 SGHKS and CDR2 YYEKEE (reference sequence). The CDR3 DNA follows: TGTGCCAGCAGCTATCAGGTTTCTGCCTACGAGCAGTACTTC. Amino acids: CASSYQVSAYEQYF.

V usage is TRBV30 and J usage is TRBJ2-3; TRBD2 aligns across 10 bases. Losses at the gene ends were 5 bases for V and 3 bases for J; bases not matched to a gene: 5. The CDR3 loop spans 14 amino acids. Germline loops: CDR1 GTSNPN, CDR2 SVGIG (reference sequence). The CDR3 loop is CAWSSGGGTDTQYF. CDR3 DNA sequence: TGTGCCTGGTCTAGCGGGGGAGGGACAGATACGCAGTATTTT.

The V call is TRBV19, the J call TRBJ2-5, with D possibly being TRBD1 (6 bases). The CDR3 has 15 residues. Germline CDR1 LNHDA, CDR2 SQIVND (reference sequence). The V and J ends lost 7 bases and 5 bases respectively, with 20 bases between them. In nucleotides, the CDR3 is TGTGCCAGTACCTGGACAGTAACTGGCGGGGAGACCCAGTACTTC. Protein product: CASTWTVTGGETQYF.

The rearrangement uses TRBV6-5 and TRBJ2-1; the D is unclear. This CDR3 has 13 amino acids. The V gene lost 6 bases and the J gene lost 7 bases, with 13 bases spanning the gap. The germline V gene has CDR1 MNHEY and CDR2 SVGAGI. For the CDR3, the DNA is TGTGCCAGCAGCTTTCAACTCCGAAATGAGCAGTTCTTC. The encoded protein is CASSFQLRNEQFF.

This clone occurred a few times. The chain is built from TRBV5-4 and TRBJ1-5; a possible D gene is TRBD1 (5 bases). The CDR3 extends over 12 amino acids. Trimming removed 0 bases at V and 10 bases at J, with 8 bases between. Germline V lookup: CDR1 SGHNT, CDR2 YYREEE (reference sequence). CDR3 sequence reads: CASSLAGGPQHF. CDR3 nucleotides: TGTGCCAGCAGCTTGGCGGGGGGTCCCCAGCATTTT.

The chain carries TRBV6-4 and TRBJ2-3; D might be TRBD2 (5 bases). This CDR3 comprises 14 residues. Trimming took 4 bases from V and 4 from J, leaving 12 bases between them. Looked up from germline, CDR1 is MRHNA and CDR2 is SNTAGT. CDR3 nucleotide sequence: TGTGCCAGCAGTGTGGCGGGCGCGGCAGATACGCAGTATTTT. As protein: CASSVAGAADTQYF.

This clone was found once. The chain links TRBV7-2 to TRBJ2-7; D ambiguous. The CDR3 covers 12 residues. The V gene's germline CDR1 is SGHTA and CDR2 FQGNSA. The V gene lost 2 bases and the J gene lost 2 bases, with 4 bases spanning the gap. DNA for the CDR3: TGTGCCAGCAGCTTATCAGCCTACGAGCAGTACTTC. It yields the protein CASSLSAYEQYF. Full variable domain (rest looked up from reference TRBV7-2 and TRBJ2-7): GAGVSQSPSNKVTEKGKDVELRCDPISGHTALYWYRQSLGQGLEFLIYFQGNSAPDKSGLPSDRFSAERTGGSVSTLTIQRTQQEDSAVYLCASSLSAYEQYFGPGTRLTVT.

The chain uses TRBV21-1 and TRBJ2-1; TRBD1, the table's D call, lacks a check against the DNA. TRBV21-1 is a pseudogene locus. The CDR3 totals 15 residues. The CDR3 sequence is CASSNKSGSYNEQFF. The CDR3 DNA is TGTGCCAGCAGCAACAAATCTGGCAGCTACAATGAGCAGTTCTTC.

CDR3 bases: TGTGCCAGCAGCTTAGTCGCGGGGTTAGTCGGGGGGATAGATACGCAGTATTTT. Translation: CASSLVAGLVGGIDTQYF. V usage is TRBV7-2 and J usage is TRBJ2-3; 7 bases fit TRBD2. V shed 1 base, J shed 5 bases, and the junction held 15 bases outside the gene matches. The germline V gene has CDR1 SGHTA and CDR2 FQGNSA. CDR3 length: 18 amino acids.